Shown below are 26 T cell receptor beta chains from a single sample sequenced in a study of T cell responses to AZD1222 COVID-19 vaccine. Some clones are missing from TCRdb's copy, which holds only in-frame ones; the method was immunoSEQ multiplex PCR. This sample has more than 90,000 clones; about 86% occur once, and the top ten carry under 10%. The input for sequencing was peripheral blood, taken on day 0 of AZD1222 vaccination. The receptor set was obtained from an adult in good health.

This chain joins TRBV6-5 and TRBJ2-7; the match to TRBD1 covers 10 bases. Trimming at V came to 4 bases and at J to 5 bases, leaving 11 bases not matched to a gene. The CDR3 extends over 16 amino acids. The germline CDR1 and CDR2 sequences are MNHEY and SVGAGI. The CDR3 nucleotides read TGTGCCAGCAGTTTTACCGGGACAGGGGTTTACAACGAGCAGTACTTC. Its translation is CASSFTGTGVYNEQYF.

Here the CDR3 DNA reads TGTGCCAGCAACAGACAGGGGGCCTACATTCAGTACTTC. Its translation: CASNRQGAYIQYF. The genes are TRBV2 and TRBJ2-4, with 10 positions matching TRBD1. V trimming: 7 bases; J trimming: 8 bases; junction bases outside the gene matches: 5. CDR1 SNHLY and CDR2 FYNNEI come from the germline V gene. CDR3 size: 13 residues.

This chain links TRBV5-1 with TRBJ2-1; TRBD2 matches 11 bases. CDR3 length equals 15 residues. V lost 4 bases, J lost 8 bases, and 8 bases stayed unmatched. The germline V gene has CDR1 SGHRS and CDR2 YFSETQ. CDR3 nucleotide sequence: TGCGCCAGCAGCGCGGGGACTAGCGGTTGGGATGAGCAGTTCTTC. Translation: CASSAGTSGWDEQFF.

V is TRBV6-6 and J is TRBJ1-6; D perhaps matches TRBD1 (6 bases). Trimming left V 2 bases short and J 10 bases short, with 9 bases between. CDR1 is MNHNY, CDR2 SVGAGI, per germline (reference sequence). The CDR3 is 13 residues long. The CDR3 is CASSYGGGSPLHF. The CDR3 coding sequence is TGTGCCAGCAGTTACGGAGGGGGATCACCCCTCCACTTT.

The CDR3 DNA is TGTGCCAGCAGTTACTCGGCGACAGGGCAAGAGACCCAGTACTTC. It codes for CASSYSATGQETQYF. This rearrangement joins TRBV6-6 to TRBJ2-5; 7 bases are shared with TRBD1. The germline gives CDR1 MNHNY, CDR2 SVGAGI (reference sequence). V lost 0 bases, J lost 2 bases, and 3 bases stayed unmatched. This CDR3 is 15 amino acids long.

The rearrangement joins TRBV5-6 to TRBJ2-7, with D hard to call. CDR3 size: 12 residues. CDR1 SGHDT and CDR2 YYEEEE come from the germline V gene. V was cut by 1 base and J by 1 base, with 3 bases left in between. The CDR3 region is CASSLWSYEQYF. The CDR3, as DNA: TGTGCCAGCAGCTTGTGGTCCTACGAGCAGTACTTC.

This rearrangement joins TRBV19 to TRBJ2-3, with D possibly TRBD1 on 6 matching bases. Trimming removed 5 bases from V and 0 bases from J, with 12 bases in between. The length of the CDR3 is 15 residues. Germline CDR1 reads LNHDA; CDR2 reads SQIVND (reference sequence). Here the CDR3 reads CASSQQGPSTDTQYF. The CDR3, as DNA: TGTGCCAGTAGTCAACAGGGCCCCAGCACAGATACGCAGTATTTT.

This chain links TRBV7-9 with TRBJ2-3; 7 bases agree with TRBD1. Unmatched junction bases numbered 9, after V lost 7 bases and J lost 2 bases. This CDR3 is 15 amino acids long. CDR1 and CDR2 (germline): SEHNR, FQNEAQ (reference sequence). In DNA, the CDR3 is TGTGCCAGCACCATGGGACAGTCTTTCACAGATACGCAGTATTTT. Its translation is CASTMGQSFTDTQYF.

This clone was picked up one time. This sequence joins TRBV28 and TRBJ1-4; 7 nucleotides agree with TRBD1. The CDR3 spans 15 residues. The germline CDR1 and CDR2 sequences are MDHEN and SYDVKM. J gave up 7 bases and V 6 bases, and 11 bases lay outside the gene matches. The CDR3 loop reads CASSPTGEGIEKLFF. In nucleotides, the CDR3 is TGTGCCAGCAGCCCTACAGGGGAGGGGATTGAAAAACTGTTTTTT.

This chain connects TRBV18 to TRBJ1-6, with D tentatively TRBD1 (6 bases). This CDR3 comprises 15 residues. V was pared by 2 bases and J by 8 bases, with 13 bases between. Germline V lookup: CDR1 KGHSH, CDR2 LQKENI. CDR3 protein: CASSPRGARDSPLHF. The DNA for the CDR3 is TGTGCCAGCTCACCAAGGGGGGCGCGGGATTCACCCCTCCACTTT. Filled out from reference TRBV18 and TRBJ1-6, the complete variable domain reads NAGVMQNPRHLVRRRGQEARLRCSPMKGHSHVYWYRQLPEEGLKFMVYLQKENIIDESGMPKERFSAEFPKEGPSILRIQQVVRGDSAAYFCASSPRGARDSPLHFGNGTRLTVT.

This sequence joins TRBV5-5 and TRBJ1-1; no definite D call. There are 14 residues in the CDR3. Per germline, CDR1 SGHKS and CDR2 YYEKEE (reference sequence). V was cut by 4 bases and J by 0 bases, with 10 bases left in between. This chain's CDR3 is CASSLTRMNTEAFF. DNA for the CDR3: TGTGCCAGCAGCCTTACAAGGATGAACACTGAAGCTTTCTTT. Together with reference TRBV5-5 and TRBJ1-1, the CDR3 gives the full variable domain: DAGVTQSPTHLIKTRGQQVTLRCSPISGHKSVSWYQQVLGQGPQFIFQYYEKEERGRGNFPDRFSARQFPNYSSELNVNALLLGDSALYLCASSLTRMNTEAFFGQGTRLTVV.

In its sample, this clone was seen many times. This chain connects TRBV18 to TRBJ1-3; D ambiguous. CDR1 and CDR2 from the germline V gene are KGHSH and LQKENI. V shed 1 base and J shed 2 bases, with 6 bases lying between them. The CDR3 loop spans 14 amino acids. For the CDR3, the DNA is TGTGCCAGCTCACCACGGGCAGCTGGAAACACCATATATTTT. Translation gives CASSPRAAGNTIYF.

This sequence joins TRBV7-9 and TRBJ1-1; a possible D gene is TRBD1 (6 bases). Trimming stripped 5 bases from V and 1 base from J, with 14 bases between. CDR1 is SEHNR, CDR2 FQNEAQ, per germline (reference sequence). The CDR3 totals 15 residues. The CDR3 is CASSGRQDQNTEAFF. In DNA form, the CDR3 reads TGTGCCAGCAGCGGTAGACAGGACCAGAACACTGAAGCTTTCTTT.

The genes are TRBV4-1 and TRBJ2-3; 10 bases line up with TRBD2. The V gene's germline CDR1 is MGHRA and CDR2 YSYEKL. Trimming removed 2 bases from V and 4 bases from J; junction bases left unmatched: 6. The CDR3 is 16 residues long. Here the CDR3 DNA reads TGCGCCAGCAGCCAATACCTAGCGGGAGTCTCAGATACGCAGTATTTT. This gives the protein CASSQYLAGVSDTQYF.

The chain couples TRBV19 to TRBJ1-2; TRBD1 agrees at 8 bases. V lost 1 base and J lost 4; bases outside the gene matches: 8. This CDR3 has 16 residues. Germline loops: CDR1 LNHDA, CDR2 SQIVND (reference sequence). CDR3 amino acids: CASSIADRAVLYGYTF. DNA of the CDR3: TGTGCCAGTAGTATAGCGGACAGGGCTGTACTCTATGGCTACACCTTC. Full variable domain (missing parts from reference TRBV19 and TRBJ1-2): DGGITQSPKYLFRKEGQNVTLSCEQNLNHDAMYWYRQDPGQGLRLIYYSQIVNDFQKGDIAEGYSVSREKKESFPLTVTSAQKNPTAFYLCASSIADRAVLYGYTFGSGTRLTVV.

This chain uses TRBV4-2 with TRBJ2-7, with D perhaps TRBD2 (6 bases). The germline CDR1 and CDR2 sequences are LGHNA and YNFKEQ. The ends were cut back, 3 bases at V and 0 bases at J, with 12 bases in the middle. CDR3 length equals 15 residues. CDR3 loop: CASSHSGYSSYEQYF. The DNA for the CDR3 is TGTGCCAGCAGCCACAGCGGGTACAGCTCCTACGAGCAGTACTTC.

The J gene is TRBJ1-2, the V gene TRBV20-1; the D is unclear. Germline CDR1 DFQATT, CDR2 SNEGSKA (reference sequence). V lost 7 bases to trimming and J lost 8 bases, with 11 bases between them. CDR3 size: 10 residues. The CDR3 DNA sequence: TGCAGTGAGGGAGAGGAGGGCTACACCTTC. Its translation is CSEGEEGYTF.

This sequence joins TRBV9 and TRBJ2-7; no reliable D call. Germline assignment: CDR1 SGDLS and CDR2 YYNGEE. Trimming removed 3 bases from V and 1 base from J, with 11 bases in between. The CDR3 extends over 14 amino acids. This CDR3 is CASSAATSSYEQYF. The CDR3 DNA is TGTGCCAGCAGCGCAGCAACGAGTTCCTACGAGCAGTACTTC.

DNA for the CDR3: TGCGCCAGCGGCCAGGGGGCAGGCTACGAGCAGTACTTC. Residues: CASGQGAGYEQYF. J is TRBJ2-7 and V is TRBV5-1; 8 bases are a match to TRBD1. With V trimmed by 7 bases and J by 3 bases, 6 bases remained unmatched. Germline V gene lookup returns CDR1 SGHRS and CDR2 YFSETQ. This CDR3 is built from 13 residues.

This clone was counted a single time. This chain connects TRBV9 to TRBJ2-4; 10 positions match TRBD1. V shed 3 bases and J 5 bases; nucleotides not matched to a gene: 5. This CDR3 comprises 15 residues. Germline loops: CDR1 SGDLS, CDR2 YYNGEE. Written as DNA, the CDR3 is TGTGCCAGCAGCGGTACCGGGACAGGGGAAAACATTCAGTACTTC. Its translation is CASSGTGTGENIQYF.

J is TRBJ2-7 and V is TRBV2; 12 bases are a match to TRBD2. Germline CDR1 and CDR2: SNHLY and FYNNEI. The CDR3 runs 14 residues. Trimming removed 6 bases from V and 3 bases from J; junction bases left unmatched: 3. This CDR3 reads CASRSGLAGYEQYF. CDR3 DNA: TGTGCCAGCAGGTCGGGACTAGCGGGCTACGAGCAGTACTTC. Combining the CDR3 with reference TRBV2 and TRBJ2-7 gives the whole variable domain EPEVTQTPSHQVTQMGQEVILRCVPISNHLYFYWYRQILGQKVEFLVSFYNNEISEKSEIFDDQFSVERPDGSNFTLKIRSTKLEDSAMYFCASRSGLAGYEQYFGPGTRLTVT.

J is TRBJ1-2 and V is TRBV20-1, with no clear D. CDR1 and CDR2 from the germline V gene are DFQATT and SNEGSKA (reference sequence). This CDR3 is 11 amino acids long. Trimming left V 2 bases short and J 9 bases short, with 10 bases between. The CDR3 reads CSARYQTSYTF. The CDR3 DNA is TGCAGTGCTAGATACCAGACCAGCTACACCTTC.

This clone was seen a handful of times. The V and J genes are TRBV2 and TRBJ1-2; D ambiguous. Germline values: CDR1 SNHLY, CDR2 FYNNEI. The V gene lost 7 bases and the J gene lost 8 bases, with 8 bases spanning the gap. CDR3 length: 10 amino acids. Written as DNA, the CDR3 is TGTGCCAGCATAGAAGGGGGCTACACCTTC. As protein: CASIEGGYTF.

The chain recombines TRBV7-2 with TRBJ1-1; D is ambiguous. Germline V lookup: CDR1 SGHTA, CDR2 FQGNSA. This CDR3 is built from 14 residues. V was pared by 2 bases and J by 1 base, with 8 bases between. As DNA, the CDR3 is TGTGCCAGCAGCTTATACGGCGGGAACACTGAAGCTTTCTTT. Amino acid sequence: CASSLYGGNTEAFF.

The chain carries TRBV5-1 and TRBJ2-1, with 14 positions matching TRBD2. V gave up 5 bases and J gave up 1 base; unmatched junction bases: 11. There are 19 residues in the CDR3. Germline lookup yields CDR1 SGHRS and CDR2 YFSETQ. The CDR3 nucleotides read TGCGCCAGCAGTTACACCGGGACTAGCGGGGGCCCTTCCTACAATGAGCAGTTCTTC. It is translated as CASSYTGTSGGPSYNEQFF.

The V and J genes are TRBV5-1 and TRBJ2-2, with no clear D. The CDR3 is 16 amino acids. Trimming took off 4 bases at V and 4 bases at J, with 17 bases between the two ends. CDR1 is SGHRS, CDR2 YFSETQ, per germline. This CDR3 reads CASSMGRVPRTGELFF. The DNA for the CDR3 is TGCGCCAGCAGCATGGGTCGGGTACCGCGCACCGGGGAGCTGTTTTTT.